This entry lists 7 T cell receptor beta chains sequenced from one sample in a study of shared clonotypes between healthy human individuals. CD45RO-negative CD8 cells positively selected for CCR7 made up the naive population, which excluded terminally differentiated effector memory CD45RA+ cells. The assay was immunoSEQ multiplex PCR, and TCRdb's table has in-frame clones only and misses some. The table includes fewer than 850,000 clones, 96% detected once. Sequencing used naive CD8+ T cells sorted from blood. These TCRs come from a man under 40 in good health.

The chain couples TRBV6-1 to TRBJ2-7, with a tentative D call TRBD2 (6 bases). V was shortened by 8 bases and J by 0 bases, with 11 bases between the two germline ends. Germline CDR1 and CDR2: MNHNS and SASEGT. The CDR3 runs 13 residues. The CDR3 reads CASPSGYSYEQYF. In DNA form, the CDR3 reads TGTGCCAGCCCCAGCGGGTACTCCTACGAGCAGTACTTC.

The chain has TRBV27 and TRBJ2-1, with 7 bases aligning to TRBD1. The CDR3 has 16 amino acids. Trimming at V came to 1 base and at J to 6 bases, leaving 9 bases not matched to a gene. The germline V gene encodes CDR1 MNHEY and CDR2 SMNVEV (reference sequence). As DNA, the CDR3 is TGTGCCAGCAGTTTATATACAGGGGCCGAGGGCAATGAGCAGTTCTTC. Residues: CASSLYTGAEGNEQFF.

This sequence joins TRBV27 and TRBJ1-5, with a possible D match to TRBD1 (5 bases). V was clipped by 9 bases and J by 6 bases, with 15 bases between them. Germline V lookup: CDR1 MNHEY, CDR2 SMNVEV (reference sequence). This CDR3 is 13 amino acids long. This CDR3 reads CASCSGMGQPQHF. The CDR3 DNA reads as TGTGCCAGTTGTTCAGGGATGGGTCAGCCCCAGCATTTT.

The chain couples TRBV11-2 to TRBJ2-1; D unresolved. CDR1 SGHAT and CDR2 FQNNGV come from the germline V gene. The CDR3 length is 15 residues. Trimming removed 4 bases from V and 6 bases from J, with 16 bases in between. CDR3 nucleotides: TGTGCCAGCAGCTCCGACCTGAAGCCAACCAATGAGCAGTTCTTC. The encoded protein is CASSSDLKPTNEQFF.

This clone was seen just once. J is TRBJ2-2 and V is TRBV5-6; tentative D call: TRBD1 (6 bases). The CDR3 spans 16 residues. The V end lost 4 bases, the J end lost 5 bases, and 18 bases lay between the germline ends. Germline V gene sequence: CDR1 SGHDT, CDR2 YYEEEE. CDR3 sequence: CASSIPGETLTGELFF. The DNA of the CDR3 is TGTGCCAGCAGCATCCCAGGGGAAACCTTAACCGGGGAGCTGTTTTTT. The full variable domain, in which reference TRBV5-6 and TRBJ2-2 provide the parts outside the CDR3, is DAGVTQSPTHLIKTRGQQVTLRCSPKSGHDTVSWYQQALGQGPQFIFQYYEEEERQRGNFPDRFSGHQFPNYSSELNVNALLLGDSALYLCASSIPGETLTGELFFGEGSRLTVL.

The genes are TRBV7-9 and TRBJ2-7; D is uncertain. The CDR3 spans 12 residues. With 4 bases removed from V and 5 bases from J, the gap between germline ends came to 9 bases. Germline CDR1 SEHNR, CDR2 FQNEAQ (reference sequence). The CDR3: CASSSLLDEQYF. The CDR3 nucleotides are TGTGCCAGCAGCTCCCTTTTAGACGAGCAGTACTTC.

This clone was seen a single time. J is TRBJ2-7 and V is TRBV7-9; TRBD1 aligns across 7 bases. The CDR3 is made up of 15 amino acids. The junction had 9 bases not matched to a gene; V was cut back by 4 bases and J by 3 bases. CDR1 and CDR2 from the germline V gene are SEHNR and FQNEAQ (reference sequence). The CDR3 sequence: CASSSASDRSYEQYF. CDR3 DNA: TGTGCCAGCAGCTCTGCCTCGGACAGGAGCTACGAGCAGTACTTC.